This T cell receptor (beta chain) is from a study of cytomegalovirus exposure and HLA in healthy donors. The study, taken as a whole, reports: Most TCR sequences were seen very rarely across donors, but some public TCRs occurred in many. As immune exposure information, only CMV serostatus was available. Reports showed the classifier diagnosing cytomegalovirus status with high specificity and sensitivity. Testing in vitro showed a few CMV-associated chains specific for CMV antigens.

As concerns this clone: As yet, its antigen is unknown.

Researchers ran the PCR with 60 Vbeta and 13 Jbeta primers. The protocol was immunoSEQ multiplex PCR, while the TCRdb copy is restricted to in-frame clones and leaves out a portion. The sample includes about 94,000 clones, roughly 77% of them seen just once. Sequencing input: PBMCs. The TCR sequence derives from a human donor in good health.

The CDR3 DNA reads TGCAGCGTTGAAACTCGGGCAGGGCGTTACGAGCAGTACTTC. Protein: CSVETRAGRYEQYF. V usage is TRBV29-1 and J usage is TRBJ2-7, with a weak D call TRBD1 (5 bases). V shed 2 bases and J shed 4 bases, with 15 bases lying between them. Germline CDR1 reads SQVTM; CDR2 reads ANQGSEA. This CDR3 is built from 14 residues.